The rows below give T cell receptor beta chains drawn from one sample of a study of identical twins. TCRdb called the 5' RACE reads again in MiXCR, with one record for every CDR3 protein. The data hold 1.5 million to 2 million distinct CDR3 sequences, with around 33% observed a single time. Sequenced sample: cord blood. These receptors all stem from a newborn girl in good health. The CDR3 runs from the conserved cysteine through the conserved F or W. A D gene is named only where the DNA matches it firmly. Only part of the rows carry a size: once, few, many, or a class if the clone is expanded.

TRBV3-1	TRBJ1-1	few	-	TGTGCCAGCAGCCAAGTCGGGGAGGGAGCTTTCTTT	CASSQVGEGAFF
TRBV7-9	TRBJ1-2	few	TRBD1	TGTGCCAGCAGCTTGGGGTTTGGACAGGCCCCTTATGGCTACACCTTC	CASSLGFGQAPYGYTF
TRBV4-2	TRBJ2-7	-	TRBD1	TGTGCCAGCAGCCAATCGACAGGGGGCGATTACGAGCAGTACTTC	CASSQSTGGDYEQYF
TRBV5-1	TRBJ2-3	-	-	TGCGCCAGCAGCTTGGCGTCCGGATTACTAGCAGCGGGCACAGATACGCAGTATTTT	CASSLASGLLAAGTDTQYF
TRBV2	TRBJ1-6	-	-	TGTGCCAGCAGTGGAGAAACAGGCTATAATTCACCCCTCCACTTT	CASSGETGYNSPLHF
TRBV7-6	TRBJ1-6	-	-	TGTGCCAGCAGCTTAGCACAGGGCGGGAATTCACCCCTCCACTTT	CASSLAQGGNSPLHF
TRBV7-8	TRBJ2-2	once	TRBD2	TGTGCCAGCAGCTCGGGACTAGCGGGGAACACCGGGGAGCTGTTTTTT	CASSSGLAGNTGELFF
TRBV7-9	TRBJ2-6	few	TRBD1	TGTGCCAGCAGCTTTCTCCCGGGACAGGGCTTTTCTGGGGCCAACGTCCTGACTTTC	CASSFLPGQGFSGANVLTF
TRBV27	TRBJ2-1	many	-	TGTGCCAGCACCAACTACAATGAGCAGTTCTTC	CASTNYNEQFF
TRBV9	TRBJ1-5	-	TRBD1	TGTGCCAGCAGCGTAGGGGACAGGGCCAATCAGCCCCAGCATTTT	CASSVGDRANQPQHF
TRBV4-1	TRBJ1-2	-	-	TGCGCCAGCAGCCAGGAAGAAGGGGTCTATGGCTACACCTTC	CASSQEEGVYGYTF
TRBV7-2	TRBJ2-7	few	TRBD2	TGTGCCAGCAGCTCCGGACGGGGGGTCAGCGAGCAGTACTTC	CASSSGRGVSEQYF
TRBV20-1	TRBJ2-1	-	-	TGCAGTGCTAGCTTGACTGTATTGGGGAATGAGCAGTTCTTC	CSASLTVLGNEQFF
TRBV6-1	TRBJ2-1	-	-	TGTGCCAGCATCCAGCGGGACACGAATTACAATGAGCAGTTCTTC	CASIQRDTNYNEQFF
TRBV13	TRBJ1-2	-	-	TGTGCCAGCAGCTTAAAAGGGTCCCCCGGGACTAACTATGGCTACACCTTC	CASSLKGSPGTNYGYTF
TRBV12-3/TRBV12-4	TRBJ1-6	few	TRBD1	TGTGCCAGCAGAGCCCGACAGGGGCATAATTCACCCCTCCACTTT	CASRARQGHNSPLHF
TRBV7-9	TRBJ1-3	-	-	TGTGCCAGCAGCTTTGCTCATAGCTCTGGAAACACCATATATTTT	CASSFAHSSGNTIYF
TRBV24-1	TRBJ2-5	-	-	TGTGCCACCAGTGATGGCGCACAAGAGACCCAGTACTTC	CATSDGAQETQYF
TRBV7-8	TRBJ1-6	-	-	TGTGCCAGCAGCTTATTCCCCAATTCGCCCCTCCACTTT	CASSLFPNSPLHF
TRBV28	TRBJ2-3	-	-	TGTGCCAGCAGCTTACCGGGACGGCCAAATACGCAGTATTTT	CASSLPGRPNTQYF
TRBV18	TRBJ2-7	-	-	TGTGCCAGCTCACCAGGCGGGCCTAGTATCCCCTACGAGCAGTACTTC	CASSPGGPSIPYEQYF
TRBV20-1	TRBJ2-7	few	-	TGCAGTGCTCCCCCGGACCCCTCCTACGAGCAGTACTTC	CSAPPDPSYEQYF
TRBV2	TRBJ2-5	few	-	TGTGCCAGCAGTGAAGCGCCCCAGGTAGAGACCCAGTACTTC	CASSEAPQVETQYF
TRBV12-3/TRBV12-4	TRBJ2-2	few	TRBD2	TGTGCCAGCACCGCGGGAGCAAGCTTCTTAAACACCGGGGAGCTGTTTTTT	CASTAGASFLNTGELFF
TRBV4-1	TRBJ1-4	few	-	TGCGCCAGCAGCCATCCCTGGGAAAAACTGTTTTTT	CASSHPWEKLFF
TRBV4-1	TRBJ2-1	-	-	TGCGCCAGCAGCCGGAGAGGAGCGGGCTCCTACGATGAGCAGTTCTTC	CASSRRGAGSYDEQFF